This T cell receptor (beta chain) appears in the sequencing data of a study of blood T cell repertoires in COVID-19. Turning to the study itself: There were acute and convalescent COVID-19 samples, and they came from the United States, Italy and Spain. PBMCs, B-cell-depleted T cells, or T cells were the source of the cDNA or gDNA that made up the material.

The CDR3 is 15 amino acids. CDR1 and CDR2 (germline): SGHRS, YFSETQ. With 4 bases clipped from V and 3 bases from J, the junction kept 3 bases outside the gene matches. TCRdb's table, derived via immunoSEQ multiplex PCR, lists solely in-frame clones and lacks some. The sample lists 190,000 or so clones; roughly 80% were seen once. Sequencing used peripheral blood. The chain links TRBV5-1 to TRBJ1-3, with 11 nucleotides matching TRBD1. The TCR was taken from a man in his forties or fifties who had recovered from COVID-19. The DNA for the CDR3 is TGCGCCAGCAGCCCAGGGACAGGGGGTGGAAACACCATATATTTT. Protein sequence: CASSPGTGGGNTIYF.